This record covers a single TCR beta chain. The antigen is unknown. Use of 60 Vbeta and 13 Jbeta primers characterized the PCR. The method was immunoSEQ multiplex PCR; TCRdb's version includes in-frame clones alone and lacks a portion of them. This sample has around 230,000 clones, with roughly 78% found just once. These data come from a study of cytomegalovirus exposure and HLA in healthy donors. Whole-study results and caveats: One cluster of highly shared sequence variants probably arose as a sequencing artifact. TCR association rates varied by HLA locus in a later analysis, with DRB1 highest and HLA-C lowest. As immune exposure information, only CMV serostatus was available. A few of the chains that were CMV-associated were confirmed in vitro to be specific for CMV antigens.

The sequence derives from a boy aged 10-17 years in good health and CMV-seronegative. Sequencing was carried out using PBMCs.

The CDR3 DNA sequence: TGTGCCAGCAGCTTAGAGGCAGGGGGGTATGGCTACACCTTC. Encoded protein: CASSLEAGGYGYTF. This chain joins TRBV7-6 and TRBJ1-2; TRBD1 agrees at 7 bases. The CDR3 totals 14 residues. CDR1 and CDR2 (germline): SGHVS, FNYEAQ. V trimming: 1 base; J trimming: 5 bases; junction bases outside the gene matches: 4.